The entry below describes one TCR beta chain. The antigen remains undetermined. Germline V CDR1 and CDR2: LNHDA, SQIVND (reference sequence). The CDR3 consists of 12 residues. The ends were cut back, 3 bases at V and 10 bases at J, with 7 bases in the middle. These data are taken from a study of cytomegalovirus exposure and HLA in healthy donors. 13 Jbeta primers and 60 Vbeta primers were used for the PCR. Produced via immunoSEQ multiplex PCR; TCRdb's table is partial and in-frame only. In the table there are under 90,000 clones, roughly 74% of which are singletons. Overall study results and limits: Analysis was performed later, and it showed HLA-associated TCR beta chains to be more clonally expanded than equally common others.

This chain links TRBV19 with TRBJ1-6; D gene unclear. Material for sequencing was PBMCs. The origin of this receptor is a man aged 35-49 years in good health and CMV-seronegative. CDR3 in DNA: TGTGCCAGTAGTATTCGGGAATCACCCCTCCACTTT. This translates into CASSIRESPLHF.